This T cell receptor beta chain was retrieved from a study of CD8 T cells in Susac syndrome. General study results and limits: The study recognized that its TCR sequencing and HLA analysis covered a relatively small number of individuals.

With respect to this clonotype: Its antigen is not known.

TEMRA cells were FACS-enriched, with CD8+ and CD4+ T cells isolated negatively. An amount of RNA that ranged from roughly 0.45 to 1 ug was reverse transcribed with random hexamers. TCRdb fed the immunoSEQ multiplex PCR reads into MiXCR, producing one record per CDR3 protein. Of roughly 200,000 distinct CDR3 sequences in the sample, 90% to 95% were seen once. Trimming took off 6 bases at V and 0 bases at J, with 8 bases between the two ends. The CDR3 is made up of 13 amino acids. Per germline, CDR1 SGHDT and CDR2 YYEEEE. The TCR originated in a human donor in good health. Sequenced: CD4+ T cells from PBMCs. This sequence joins TRBV5-6 and TRBJ2-3, with D uncertain. The CDR3: CASNFYSTDTQYF. In DNA form, the CDR3 reads TGTGCCAGCAACTTCTATAGCACAGATACGCAGTATTTT.